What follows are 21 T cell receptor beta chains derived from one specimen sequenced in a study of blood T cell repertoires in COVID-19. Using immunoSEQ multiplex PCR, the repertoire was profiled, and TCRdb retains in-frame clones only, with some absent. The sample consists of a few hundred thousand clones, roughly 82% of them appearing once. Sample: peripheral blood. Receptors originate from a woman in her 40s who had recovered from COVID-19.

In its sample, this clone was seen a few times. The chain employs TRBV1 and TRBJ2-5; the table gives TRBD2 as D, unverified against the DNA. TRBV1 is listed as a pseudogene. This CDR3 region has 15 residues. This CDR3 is CTSSPTSGGQETQYF. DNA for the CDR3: TGCACCAGCAGCCCGACTAGCGGGGGACAAGAGACCCAGTACTTC.

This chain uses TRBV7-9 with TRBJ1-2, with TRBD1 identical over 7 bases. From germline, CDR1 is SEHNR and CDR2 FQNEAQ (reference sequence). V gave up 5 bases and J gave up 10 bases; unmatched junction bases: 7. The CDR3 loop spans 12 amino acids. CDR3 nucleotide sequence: TGTGCCAGCAGCAACGACAGGGCTCACTACACCTTC. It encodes CASSNDRAHYTF.

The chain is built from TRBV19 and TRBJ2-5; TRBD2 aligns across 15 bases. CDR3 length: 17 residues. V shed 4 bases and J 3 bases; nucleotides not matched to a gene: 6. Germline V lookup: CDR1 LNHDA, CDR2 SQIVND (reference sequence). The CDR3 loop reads CASSTSGLAGGEETQYF. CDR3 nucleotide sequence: TGTGCCAGTAGTACCTCCGGACTAGCGGGGGGGGAAGAGACCCAGTACTTC.

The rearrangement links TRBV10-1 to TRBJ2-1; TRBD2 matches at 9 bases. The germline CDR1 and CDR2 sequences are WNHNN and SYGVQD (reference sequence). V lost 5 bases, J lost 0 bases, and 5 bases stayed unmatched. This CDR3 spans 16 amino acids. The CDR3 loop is CASSSGLANSYNEQFF. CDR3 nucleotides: TGCGCCAGCAGTTCGGGACTAGCCAACTCCTACAATGAGCAGTTCTTC.

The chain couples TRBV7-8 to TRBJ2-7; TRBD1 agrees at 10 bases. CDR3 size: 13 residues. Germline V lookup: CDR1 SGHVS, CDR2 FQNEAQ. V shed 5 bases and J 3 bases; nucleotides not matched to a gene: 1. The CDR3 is CASSRDRGYEQYF. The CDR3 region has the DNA TGTGCCAGCAGCCGGGACAGGGGCTACGAGCAGTACTTC. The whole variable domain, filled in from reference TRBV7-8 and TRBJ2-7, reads GAGVSQSPRYKVAKRGQDVALRCDPISGHVSLFWYQQALGQGPEFLTYFQNEAQLDKSGLPSDRFFAERPEGSVSTLKIQRTQQEDSAVYLCASSRDRGYEQYFGPGTRLTVT.

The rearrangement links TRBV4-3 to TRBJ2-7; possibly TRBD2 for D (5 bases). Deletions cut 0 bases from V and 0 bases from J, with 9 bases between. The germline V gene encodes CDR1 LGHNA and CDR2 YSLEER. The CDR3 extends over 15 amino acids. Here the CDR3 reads CASSQDFAGSYEQYF. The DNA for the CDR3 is TGCGCCAGCAGCCAAGACTTTGCGGGCTCCTACGAGCAGTACTTC.

The CDR3 sequence: CASSLDRTGAETQYF. The CDR3 coding sequence is TGTGCCAGCAGCTTGGACCGAACAGGGGCGGAGACCCAGTACTTC. The chain employs TRBV5-4 and TRBJ2-5, with 7 bases identical to TRBD1. J lost 5 bases, V lost 0 bases, and 7 bases had no gene match. CDR1 and CDR2 from the germline V gene are SGHNT and YYREEE (reference sequence). CDR3 size: 15 residues.

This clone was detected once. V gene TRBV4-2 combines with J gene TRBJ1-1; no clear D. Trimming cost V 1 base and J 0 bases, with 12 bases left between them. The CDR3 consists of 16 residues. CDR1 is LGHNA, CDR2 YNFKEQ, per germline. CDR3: CASSQGYRVMNTEAFF. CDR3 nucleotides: TGTGCCAGCAGCCAAGGCTATCGGGTCATGAACACTGAAGCTTTCTTT.

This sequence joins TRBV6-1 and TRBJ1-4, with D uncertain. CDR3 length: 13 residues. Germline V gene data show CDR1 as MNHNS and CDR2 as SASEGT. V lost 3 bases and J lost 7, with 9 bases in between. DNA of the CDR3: TGTGCCAGCAGTGATCCGGGGAGTGAAAAACTGTTTTTT. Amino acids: CASSDPGSEKLFF.

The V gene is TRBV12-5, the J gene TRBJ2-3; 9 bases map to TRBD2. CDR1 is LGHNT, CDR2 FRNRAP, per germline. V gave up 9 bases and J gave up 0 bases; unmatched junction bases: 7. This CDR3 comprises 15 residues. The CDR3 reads CARIAGASSTDTQYF. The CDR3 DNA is TGTGCTAGGATAGCGGGGGCCTCTAGCACAGATACGCAGTATTTT.

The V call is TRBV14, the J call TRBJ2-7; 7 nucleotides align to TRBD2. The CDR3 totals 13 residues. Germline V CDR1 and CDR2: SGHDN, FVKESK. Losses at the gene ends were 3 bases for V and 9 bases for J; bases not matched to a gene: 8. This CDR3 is CASSQYGGVGQYF. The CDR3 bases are TGTGCCAGCAGCCAGTATGGGGGGGTCGGGCAGTACTTC.

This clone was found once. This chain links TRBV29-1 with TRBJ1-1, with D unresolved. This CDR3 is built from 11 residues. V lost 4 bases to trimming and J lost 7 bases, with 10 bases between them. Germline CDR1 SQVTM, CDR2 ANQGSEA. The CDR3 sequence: CSVVLNLEAFF. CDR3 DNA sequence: TGCAGCGTTGTGTTAAATCTTGAAGCTTTCTTT.

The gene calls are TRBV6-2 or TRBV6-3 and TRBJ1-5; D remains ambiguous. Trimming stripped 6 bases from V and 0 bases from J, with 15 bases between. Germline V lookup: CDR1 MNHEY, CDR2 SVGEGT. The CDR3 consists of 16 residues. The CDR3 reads CASSLATGSSNQPQHF. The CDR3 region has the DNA TGTGCCAGCAGCCTAGCCACCGGTTCTAGCAATCAGCCCCAGCATTTT.

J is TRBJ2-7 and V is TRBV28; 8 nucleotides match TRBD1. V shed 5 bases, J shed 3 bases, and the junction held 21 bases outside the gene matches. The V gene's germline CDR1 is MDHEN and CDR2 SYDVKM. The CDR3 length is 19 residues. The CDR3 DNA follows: TGTGCCAGCAGTCAAATACCCGGGACAGGACCGAGGTCCCTCTACGAGCAGTACTTC. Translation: CASSQIPGTGPRSLYEQYF.

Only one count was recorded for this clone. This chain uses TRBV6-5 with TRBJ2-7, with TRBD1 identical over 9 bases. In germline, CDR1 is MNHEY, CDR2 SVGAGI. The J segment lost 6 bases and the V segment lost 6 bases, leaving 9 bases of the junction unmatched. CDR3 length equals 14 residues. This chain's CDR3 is CASRTPGQGIEQYF. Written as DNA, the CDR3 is TGTGCCAGCAGGACCCCGGGACAGGGCATCGAGCAGTACTTC.

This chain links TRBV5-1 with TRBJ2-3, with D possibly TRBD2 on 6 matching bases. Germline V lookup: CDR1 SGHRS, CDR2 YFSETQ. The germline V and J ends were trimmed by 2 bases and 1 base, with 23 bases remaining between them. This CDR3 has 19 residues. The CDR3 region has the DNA TGCGCCAGCAGCTTTGGGTCCGGTGGGAGCGGGTTACGCACAGATACGCAGTATTTT. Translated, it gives CASSFGSGGSGLRTDTQYF.

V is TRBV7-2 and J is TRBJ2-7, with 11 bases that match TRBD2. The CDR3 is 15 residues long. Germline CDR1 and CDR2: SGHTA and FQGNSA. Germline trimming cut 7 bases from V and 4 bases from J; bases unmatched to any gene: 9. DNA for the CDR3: TGTGCCAGCACCCCACTAGCGGGGGAATCTTACGAGCAGTACTTC. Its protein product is CASTPLAGESYEQYF. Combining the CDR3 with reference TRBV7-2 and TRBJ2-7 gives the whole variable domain GAGVSQSPSNKVTEKGKDVELRCDPISGHTALYWYRQSLGQGLEFLIYFQGNSAPDKSGLPSDRFSAERTGGSVSTLTIQRTQQEDSAVYLCASTPLAGESYEQYFGPGTRLTVT.

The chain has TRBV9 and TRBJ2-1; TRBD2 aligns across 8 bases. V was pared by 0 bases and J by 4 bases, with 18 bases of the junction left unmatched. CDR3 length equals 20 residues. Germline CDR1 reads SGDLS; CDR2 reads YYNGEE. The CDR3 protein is CASSVGFVLAGKIGYNEQFF. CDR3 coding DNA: TGTGCCAGCAGCGTAGGCTTTGTGCTAGCGGGTAAAATAGGGTACAATGAGCAGTTCTTC.

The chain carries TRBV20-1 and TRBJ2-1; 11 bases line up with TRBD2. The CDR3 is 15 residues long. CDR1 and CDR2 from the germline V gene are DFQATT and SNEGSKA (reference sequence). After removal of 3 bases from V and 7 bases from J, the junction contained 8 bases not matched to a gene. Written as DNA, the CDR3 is TGCAGTGCTAGTGTTACGGCTAGCGGGGGGAATGAGCAGTTCTTC. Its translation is CSASVTASGGNEQFF.

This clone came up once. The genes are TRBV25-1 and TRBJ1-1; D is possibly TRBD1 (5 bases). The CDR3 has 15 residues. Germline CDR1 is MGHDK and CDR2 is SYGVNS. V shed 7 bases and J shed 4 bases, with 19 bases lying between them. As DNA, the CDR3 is TGTGCCAGCACATCTGATCGGGGGGATACCACTGAAGCTTTCTTT. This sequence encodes CASTSDRGDTTEAFF.

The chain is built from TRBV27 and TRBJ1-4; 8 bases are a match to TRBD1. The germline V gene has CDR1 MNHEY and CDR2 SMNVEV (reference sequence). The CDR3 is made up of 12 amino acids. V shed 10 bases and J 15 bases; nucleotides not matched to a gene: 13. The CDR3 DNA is TGTGCCAAAAGGACAGGGACACGCGAAGTGTTTTTT. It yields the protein CAKRTGTREVFF.